The rows below give T cell receptor beta chains drawn from one sample of a study of CD8+CD57+ T cells in acquired aplastic anemia. TCRdb re-analysed the reads in MiXCR, keeping a single row per CDR3 protein. Among about 160,000 distinct CDR3 sequences listed, around 40% were seen once. The sequenced material came from sorted CD4+, CD8+, or CD8+CD57+ T cells (not recorded which) from PBMCs. Receptors were obtained from a human donor in good health. The CDR3 runs from the conserved cysteine through the conserved F or W. D genes are given only for firm matches. The size entry is marked missing in some rows and otherwise reads once, few, many or a size class.

J	V	size	D	DNA	CDR3
TRBJ2-3	TRBV6-1	.	TRBD2	TGTGCCAGCAGGGGTCCAGCGGGAGGGCGGGATACGCAGTATTTT	CASRGPAGGRDTQYF
TRBJ2-7	TRBV2	many	.	TGTGCCAGCAGTTGGGCAGGGGGGTACGAGCAGTACTTC	CASSWAGGYEQYF
TRBJ1-3	TRBV20-1	.	.	TGCAGTGCTAGAGATATGAGTCCTAGCGCTGGAAACACCATATATTTT	CSARDMSPSAGNTIYF
TRBJ2-3	TRBV5-1	many	TRBD2	TGCGCCAGCAGCGGAGGACTAGTTTCAGATACGCAGTATTTT	CASSGGLVSDTQYF
TRBJ2-1	TRBV24-1	many	TRBD2	TGTGCCACCAGTGGGTCTAGCGGGGGGGCAAACTACAATGAGCAGTTCTTC	CATSGSSGGANYNEQFF
TRBJ1-1	TRBV7-2	once	.	TGTGCCAGCCGCGAGGCCGCGAATCTGAACACTGAAGCTTTCTTT	CASREAANLNTEAFF
TRBJ1-1	TRBV5-5	few	TRBD1	TGTGCCAGCAGCAGAACAGGGGGCCCGAACACTGAAGCTTTCTTT	CASSRTGGPNTEAFF
TRBJ2-3	TRBV15	.	.	TGTGCCACCAGCAGAGATGTGGGAGATACGCAGTATTTT	CATSRDVGDTQYF
TRBJ1-6	TRBV4-2	.	.	TGTGCCAGCAGCCAAGAGGAGGCAGGGAGTTCACCCCTCCACTTT	CASSQEEAGSSPLHF
TRBJ1-1	TRBV5-1	many	.	TGCGCCAGCAGCCATCGGACAGAGAACACTGAAGCTTTCTTT	CASSHRTENTEAFF
TRBJ1-1	TRBV10-3	many	TRBD1	TGTGCCATCAGTTGGACAGGGACGCTTGGGAACACTGAAGCTTTCTTT	CAISWTGTLGNTEAFF
TRBJ2-3	TRBV29-1	.	.	TGCAGCGCCCCGGGGGTTAGCACAGATACGCAGTATTTT	CSAPGVSTDTQYF
TRBJ2-7	TRBV30	many	.	TGTGCCTGGAGTGGCACAATCGCCTACGAGCAGTACTTC	CAWSGTIAYEQYF
TRBJ1-1	TRBV9	.	.	TGTGCCAGCAGCGAATACCCCGACACCCTAACCAGAGCTTTCTTT	CASSEYPDTLTRAFF
TRBJ2-5	TRBV19	.	.	TGTGCCAGTACGGGAGTAGGGGAGACCCAGTACTTC	CASTGVGETQYF
TRBJ1-1	TRBV6-5	many	.	TGTGCCAGCAGTTACGGAGGGGTAGGCACTGAAGCTTTCTTT	CASSYGGVGTEAFF
TRBJ1-6	TRBV5-1	.	.	TGCGCCAGCAGCCTACAGGGTTCACCCCTCCACTTT	CASSLQGSPLHF
TRBJ1-5	TRBV7-2	.	.	TGTGCCAGCAGCTTAGTCGACGGAGTTTGGGGGCCCCAGCATTTT	CASSLVDGVWGPQHF
TRBJ2-7	TRBV19	.	.	TGTGCCAGTAGTATCTGGGACTCCTACGAGCAGTACTTC	CASSIWDSYEQYF
TRBJ2-3	TRBV20-1	.	TRBD2	TGCAGTGCTATTAGCGGGGGACAGTCGCAGTATTTT	CSAISGGQSQYF
TRBJ2-1	TRBV7-6	.	.	TGTGCCAGCAGCCCCCGGCGAGGGGAGCAGTTCTTC	CASSPRRGEQFF
TRBJ1-1	TRBV7-9	.	.	TGTGCCAGCTATCCAATCGAGACTGAAGCTTTCTTT	CASYPIETEAFF
TRBJ2-1	TRBV19	.	.	TGTGCCAGTAGTATGGTCGGCAATGAGCAGTTCTTC	CASSMVGNEQFF
TRBJ1-2	TRBV28	.	.	TGTGCCAGCAGTTTAAGAGACAGGCGAAACTATGGCTACACCTTC	CASSLRDRRNYGYTF
TRBJ1-2	TRBV15	.	.	TGTGCCACCAATTCAAACAGCTATGGCTACACCTTC	CATNSNSYGYTF
TRBJ2-1	TRBV25-1	.	.	TGTGCCAGCACAGGGGCTAATGAGCAGTTCTTC	CASTGANEQFF
TRBJ2-2	TRBV24-1	.	.	TGTGCCTCCAGTGGTCACGTCGACACCGGGGAGCTGTTTTTT	CASSGHVDTGELFF
TRBJ2-7	TRBV28	once	.	TGTGCCAGCACGGGCTATATTACCTACGAGCAGTGCTTC	CASTGYITYEQCF
TRBJ2-7	TRBV10-1	many	TRBD2	TGCGCCAGCAGTGAGTGGTTAGCGGGAGAGCAGTACTTC	CASSEWLAGEQYF
TRBJ1-2	TRBV20-1	many	.	TGCAGTGCTAGAGATCGGGGACTGATTATCTATGGCTACACCTTC	CSARDRGLIIYGYTF
TRBJ2-2	TRBV7-6	.	.	TGTGCCAGCAGCCCTGGACAGAATAACACCGGGGAGCTGTTTTTT	CASSPGQNNTGELFF
TRBJ1-2	TRBV20-1	.	.	TGCAGTGCTAGGGGGGGCAGGGGTGACTATGGCTACACCTTC	CSARGGRGDYGYTF
TRBJ2-5	TRBV10-2	.	.	TGCGCCAGCAGCCAAGATTTCTCAAGGGCGGCGGAGACCCAGTACTTC	CASSQDFSRAAETQYF
TRBJ1-2	TRBV12-3/TRBV12-4	.	TRBD1	TGTGCCAGCAGCGGGACAGCTAACTATGGCTACACCTTC	CASSGTANYGYTF
TRBJ2-7	TRBV2	few	.	TGTGCCAGCACCCAAGGAGCAGGCTCCTACGAGCAGTACTTC	CASTQGAGSYEQYF
TRBJ2-7	TRBV24-1	many	TRBD2	TGTGCCACCAGTGGGCCCGGGACTAGCGGATCCTACGAGCAGTACTTC	CATSGPGTSGSYEQYF
TRBJ2-4	TRBV11-2	many	.	TGTGCCAGCAGCTTAGATGGGGGTGGTGTTGCTCCTCAGTACTTC	CASSLDGGGVAPQYF
TRBJ2-3	TRBV6-1	many	.	TGTGCCAGCAGTGCCCCAATGGCGGCTAGCACAGATACGCAGTATTTT	CASSAPMAASTDTQYF
TRBJ1-2	TRBV29-1	.	.	TGCAGCGTGGCTCATATGTATGGCTACACCTTC	CSVAHMYGYTF
TRBJ1-1	TRBV19	.	.	TGTGCCAGTAGTATTGTTCGGGCAGGCAGTACTGAAGCTTTCTTT	CASSIVRAGSTEAFF
TRBJ1-1	TRBV19	.	TRBD1	TGTGCCAGTAGTAAGGACAGGATGGGCACTGAAGCTTTCTTT	CASSKDRMGTEAFF
TRBJ1-2	TRBV29-1	.	TRBD1	TGCAGCGTTGGCCGGGACAGGGCTCTCTCGGAGGGCTACACCTTC	CSVGRDRALSEGYTF
TRBJ2-7	TRBV20-1	many	.	TGCAGTGCTAGACCCCGGTGGCGGGGAATAAAACTCTCCTACGAGCAGTACTTC	CSARPRWRGIKLSYEQYF
TRBJ2-7	TRBV14	many	.	TGTGCCAGCAGCCAAGGGGTAACGGAGTACTTC	CASSQGVTEYF
TRBJ2-1	TRBV7-3	.	TRBD2	TGTGCCAGCAGCTCTAGCGGGATTCGGTACAATGAGCAGTTCTTC	CASSSSGIRYNEQFF
TRBJ1-1	TRBV5-1	few	TRBD1	TGCGCCAGCAGCTGGACGGACAGGTTTGACACTGAAGCTTTCTTT	CASSWTDRFDTEAFF
TRBJ2-7	TRBV30	many	TRBD2	TGTGCCTGGCACTTCCCGGGACTAGCGAGGTACGAGCAGTACTTC	CAWHFPGLARYEQYF
TRBJ1-2	TRBV11-2	many	TRBD1	TGTGCCAGCAGCCGATCCGGCCCCGAGGGGACAGGATTTTATGGCTACACCTTC	CASSRSGPEGTGFYGYTF
TRBJ1-1	TRBV6-4	many	.	TGTGCCGTATCGGGGCTCATTATGAACACTGAAGCTTTCTTT	CAVSGLIMNTEAFF
TRBJ1-4	TRBV29-1	.	TRBD1	TGCAGCGTTGAAGATAGTAACAGGGGAACGGCTAATGAAAAACTGTTTTTT	CSVEDSNRGTANEKLFF
TRBJ2-2	TRBV2	.	.	TGTGCCAGCAGTTTCAGGACAGCCCCAGCCGGGGAGCTGTTTTTT	CASSFRTAPAGELFF
TRBJ2-3	TRBV6-1	.	.	TGTGCCAGCATCTACGCCCTGGGGGCAGATACGCAGTATTTT	CASIYALGADTQYF
TRBJ2-3	TRBV6-2/TRBV6-3	.	TRBD2	TGTGCCAGCAGTTACCGATGGGGGGGAGACACAGATACGCAGTATTTT	CASSYRWGGDTDTQYF
TRBJ1-3	TRBV7-2	.	.	TGTGCCAGCAGCAGAAGCCGGACAGAGGGAAACACCATATATTTT	CASSRSRTEGNTIYF
TRBJ2-7	TRBV5-5	many	.	TGTGCCAGCAGTCGGGCCCCAGGAACTAGCTCCTACGAGCAGTACTTC	CASSRAPGTSSYEQYF
TRBJ1-1	TRBV25-1	.	.	TGTGCTAGCAGCCATATATGGGTAGGGGGAACTGAAGCTTTCTTT	CASSHIWVGGTEAFF
TRBJ2-5	TRBV20-1	.	.	TGCAGTGCAGTCCCGGGGGCAGACCAAGAGACCCAGTACTTC	CSAVPGADQETQYF